This T cell receptor beta chain is from a study of glioma-infiltrating T cells after dendritic cell vaccination. V was pared by 5 bases and J by 13 bases, with 9 bases of the junction left unmatched. This CDR3 region has 15 residues. Looked up from germline, CDR1 is SGHTA and CDR2 is FQGNSA. Sequencing was performed with immunoSEQ multiplex PCR; in TCRdb, only in-frame clones are kept and a portion is missing. The sample holds around 83,000 clones, 85% seen once. Time point defined: after dendritic cell vaccination, including at tumor progression/relapse. Before vaccination, two weeks after the third vaccination, and at progression, PBMC were collected.

Sample: blood, taken after dendritic cell vaccination. The chain combines TRBV7-2 with TRBJ2-2, with 14 bases that match TRBD2. This TCR came from a human donor with glioblastoma. The CDR3 coding sequence is TGTGCCAGCAGCCCCGGACTAGCGGGGGGCGCCCGGCTGTTTTTT. It yields the protein CASSPGLAGGARLFF.